A single sample gave rise to the 16 T cell receptor beta chains below, sequenced in a study of T cell repertoires in cytomegalovirus infection. One entry per CDR3 protein, called by TCRdb with MiXCR from the reads. The table shows just under 300,000 distinct CDR3 sequences, with roughly a tenth occurring only once. Sequenced material: PBMCs. The receptors shown here come from a human donor in good health (CMV status not recorded). Some clones in this sample may be carry-over from other donors' samples.

Only a few counts were recorded for this clonotype. This chain uses TRBV29-1 with TRBJ1-1; D not certain. From germline, CDR1 is SQVTM and CDR2 ANQGSEA. This CDR3 spans 13 amino acids. Between the trimmed V and J ends, which lost 2 bases and 0 bases, there was a span of 7 bases. The CDR3 is CSVEKGLNTEAFF. CDR3 DNA: TGCAGCGTTGAAAAGGGTCTGAACACTGAAGCTTTCTTT. Filled out from reference TRBV29-1 and TRBJ1-1, the complete variable domain reads SAVISQKPSRDICQRGTSLTIQCQVDSQVTMMFWYRQQPGQSLTLIATANQGSEATYESGFVIDKFPISRPNLTFSTLTVSNMSPEDSSIYLCSVEKGLNTEAFFGQGTRLTVV.

This clonotype was seen repeatedly, ten times or more. V usage is TRBV5-5 and J usage is TRBJ2-1; D gene ambiguous. Trimming took off 2 bases at V and 2 bases at J, with 11 bases between the two ends. The CDR3 extends over 15 amino acids. The germline V gene has CDR1 SGHKS and CDR2 YYEKEE (reference sequence). CDR3 nucleotides: TGTGCCAGCAGCTTTGAGACGGTACCCTACAATGAGCAGTTCTTC. Its translation is CASSFETVPYNEQFF.

This clonotype was seen at least ten times. The J gene is TRBJ2-7, the V gene TRBV5-6; no firm D call. V gave up 0 bases and J gave up 7 bases, with 8 bases separating them. This CDR3 spans 12 amino acids. CDR1 SGHDT and CDR2 YYEEEE come from the germline V gene. This chain's CDR3 is CASSLGMREQYV. The CDR3 bases are TGTGCCAGCAGCTTGGGCATGAGGGAGCAGTACGTC.

This clonotype was observed at least ten times. The V gene is TRBV14, the J gene TRBJ2-1; TRBD2 matches 12 bases. J lost 0 bases, V lost 6 bases, and 12 bases had no gene match. This CDR3 spans 19 amino acids. Germline-derived CDR1 and CDR2 are SGHDN and FVKESK. The CDR3 protein is CASRTRTSGAWSSYNEQFF. The CDR3 DNA reads as TGTGCCAGCAGGACCCGGACTAGCGGGGCCTGGAGCTCCTACAATGAGCAGTTCTTC.

For this clonotype: This may stem from a read error, because a much larger clone lies one nucleotide away. The gene calls are TRBV6-2 or TRBV6-3 and TRBJ2-7; 11 bases align to TRBD2. The germline V gene has CDR1 MNHEY and CDR2 SVGEGT. The CDR3 has 15 amino acids. The CDR3: CVSTTGLAVSYEQYV. The CDR3 DNA reads TGTGTCAGCACCACGGGACTAGCGGTTTCCTACGAGCAGTACGTC.

Only a few counts were recorded for this clonotype. V and J are TRBV29-1 and TRBJ1-1, with TRBD1 as a possible D gene (5 bases). The germline V gene has CDR1 SQVTM and CDR2 ANQGSEA. V lost 7 bases and J 4 bases, leaving 16 bases between the germline ends. The CDR3 loop spans 13 amino acids. CDR3 sequence: CSAKGQRSTEAFF. CDR3 DNA: TGCAGCGCAAAGGGGCAACGGTCCACTGAAGCTTTCTTT.

V gene TRBV3-1 combines with J gene TRBJ1-2; 12 bases align to TRBD1. Germline V lookup: CDR1 LGHDT, CDR2 YNNKEL (reference sequence). With V trimmed by 5 bases and J by 5 bases, 9 bases remained unmatched. The CDR3 runs 16 residues. This CDR3 reads CASSNSGTGGRYGYTF. CDR3 in DNA: TGTGCCAGCAGCAACTCCGGGACAGGGGGCCGGTATGGCTACACCTTC.

This clonotype came up many times. The chain uses TRBV7-8 and TRBJ1-2; D gene uncertain. Germline values: CDR1 SGHVS, CDR2 FQNEAQ. Trimming stripped 1 base from V and 8 bases from J, with 11 bases between. The CDR3 is 13 residues long. CDR3 sequence: CASSLEPTRGYTF. In nucleotides, the CDR3 is TGTGCCAGCAGCTTAGAACCTACGAGGGGCTACACCTTC. The full variable domain, in which reference TRBV7-8 and TRBJ1-2 provide the parts outside the CDR3, is GAGVSQSPRYKVAKRGQDVALRCDPISGHVSLFWYQQALGQGPEFLTYFQNEAQLDKSGLPSDRFFAERPEGSVSTLKIQRTQQEDSAVYLCASSLEPTRGYTFGSGTRLTVV.

This clonotype was recorded at least ten times. An end of the junction differs from the germline gene, which may be a read error. The V call is TRBV28, the J call TRBJ1-5; tentative D call: TRBD1 (5 bases). This CDR3 spans 15 amino acids. Germline-derived CDR1 and CDR2 are MDHEN and SYDVKM. CDR3 protein: CASSIYDSSNQPQHF. CDR3 nucleotide sequence: TGTGCCAGCAGTATCTATGACAGTAGCAATCAGCCTCAGCATTTT.

This clonotype was recorded many times. The V call is TRBV7-2, the J call TRBJ2-1, with 8 bases aligning to TRBD2. This CDR3 is 15 amino acids long. Germline V gene data show CDR1 as SGHTA and CDR2 as FQGNSA. Losses at the gene ends were 4 bases for V and 2 bases for J; bases not matched to a gene: 4. The CDR3 DNA reads as TGTGCCAGCAGCTCATCGGGAGGGACCTACAATGAGCAGTTCTTC. Protein sequence: CASSSSGGTYNEQFF.

This clonotype was seen many times. V and J are TRBV19 and TRBJ1-1, with D perhaps TRBD1 (5 bases). With 5 bases removed from V and 3 bases from J, the gap between germline ends came to 13 bases. CDR3 length equals 14 residues. Germline values: CDR1 LNHDA, CDR2 SQIVND (reference sequence). The CDR3 sequence: CASSVPAGYTEAFF. The CDR3 DNA reads as TGTGCCAGTAGTGTACCCGCAGGGTACACTGAAGCTTTCTTT.

The genes are TRBV2 and TRBJ2-6, with D uncertain. Trimming took 7 bases from V and 15 from J, leaving 19 bases between them. CDR1 SNHLY and CDR2 FYNNEI come from the germline V gene. CDR3 length: 13 amino acids. This CDR3 is CASIRAPGPGLTF. DNA for the CDR3: TGTGCCAGCATTCGGGCCCCAGGCCCGGGCCTGACTTTC.

This clonotype was found many times. The chain uses TRBV2 and TRBJ2-2; a possible D gene is TRBD2 (5 bases). Germline loops: CDR1 SNHLY, CDR2 FYNNEI. The CDR3 consists of 14 residues. V lost 10 bases and J 5 bases, leaving 17 bases between the germline ends. CDR3 DNA: TGTGCCACCGGCGGACCGAGAGGGACCGGGGAGCTGTTTTTT. Translating gives CATGGPRGTGELFF.

There are many counts of this clonotype. The chain has TRBV28 and TRBJ2-5; 8 bases agree with TRBD1. The junction had 11 bases not matched to a gene; V was cut back by 6 bases and J by 5 bases. The germline CDR1 and CDR2 sequences are MDHEN and SYDVKM. The length of the CDR3 is 15 residues. The CDR3 region is CASRSGTGRMETQYF. The CDR3 bases are TGTGCCAGCAGGTCCGGGACAGGTCGGATGGAGACCCAGTACTTC.

The CDR3 here is CASSNRGPETQYF. The CDR3 DNA sequence: TGTGCCAGCAGCAACAGGGGCCCGGAGACCCAGTACTTC. The chain uses TRBV7-9 and TRBJ2-5; TRBD1 aligns across 7 bases. Losses at the gene ends were 5 bases for V and 5 bases for J; bases not matched to a gene: 5. The germline V gene encodes CDR1 SEHNR and CDR2 FQNEAQ (reference sequence). This CDR3 comprises 13 residues.

The chain has TRBV20-1 and TRBJ1-1; D is ambiguous. This CDR3 is 11 amino acids long. The germline CDR1 and CDR2 sequences are DFQATT and SNEGSKA (reference sequence). The CDR3: CSGRPNTEAFF. The CDR3 region has the DNA TGCAGCGGACGGCCGAACACTGAAGCTTTCTTT.